This T cell receptor (beta chain) was found in a study of cytomegalovirus exposure and HLA in healthy donors. The PCR made use of 60 Vbeta and 13 Jbeta primers. Here immunoSEQ multiplex PCR was the method, and the copy in TCRdb shows in-frame clones only, minus some. Here the sample table reports approximately 110,000 clones. The donors (healthy individuals) were bone marrow donors. The CDR3 loop spans 13 amino acids. Looked up from germline, CDR1 is MNHNS and CDR2 is SASEGT. V lost 7 bases, J lost 1 base, and 10 bases lay in between. This chain uses TRBV6-1 with TRBJ1-2; D is uncertain. The TCR originated in a man aged 18 to 29 in good health and CMV-seronegative. What was sequenced was PBMCs. This chain's CDR3 is CASNYGSNYGYTF. DNA for the CDR3: TGTGCCAGCAACTACGGAAGTAACTATGGCTACACCTTC.